This T cell receptor beta chain comes out of a study of a mutant IDH1 vaccine in newly diagnosed glioma. Study summary: Following radiotherapy alone, or alongside temozolomide cycles, vaccination was started after an interval of 4-6 weeks. Antecedent treatment encompassed radiotherapy, temozolomide, or their combination; the majority received both. Visit timing is recorded as week 35 for V12 and week 47 for V13.

Germline V gene data show CDR1 as SGDLS and CDR2 as YYNGEE. The CDR3 length is 14 residues. Trimming removed 0 bases from V and 9 bases from J, with 15 bases in between. Time point specified: week 47, end of study. Vaccinated patients received 300 ug of mutant IDH1 20-mer peptide per dose, with topical imiquimod. Study results and limitations: A vaccine-induced immune response developed in about 93% of the patients.

Only in-frame clones appear in the TCRdb table, and some are missing; sequencing was by immunoSEQ multiplex PCR. The sample has roughly 32,000 clones, about 87% seen once. A few counts support this clone. Its antigen is currently unknown. This specimen was PBMCs, taken from a glioma patient whose treatment included an IDH1 peptide vaccine. The TCR sequence derives from a woman younger than 45 with glioma. The rearrangement links TRBV9 to TRBJ1-1; tentatively, D is TRBD1 (6 bases). CDR3 DNA: TGTGCCAGCAGCGTAGGGGACGGACAGACCAAAGCTTTCTTT. This translates into CASSVGDGQTKAFF.